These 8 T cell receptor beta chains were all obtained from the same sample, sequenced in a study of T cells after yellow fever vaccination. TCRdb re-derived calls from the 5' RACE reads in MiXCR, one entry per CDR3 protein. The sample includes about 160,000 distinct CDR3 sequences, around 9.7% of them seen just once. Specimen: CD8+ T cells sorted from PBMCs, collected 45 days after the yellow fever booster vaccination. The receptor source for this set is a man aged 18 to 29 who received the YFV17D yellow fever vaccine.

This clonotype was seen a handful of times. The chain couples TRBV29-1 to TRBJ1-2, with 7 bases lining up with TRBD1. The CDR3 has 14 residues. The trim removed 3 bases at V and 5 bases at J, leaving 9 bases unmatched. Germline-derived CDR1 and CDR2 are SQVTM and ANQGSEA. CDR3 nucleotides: TGCAGCGTTGAGACAGGGAACTCCAAGTATGGCTACACCTTC. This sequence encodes CSVETGNSKYGYTF.

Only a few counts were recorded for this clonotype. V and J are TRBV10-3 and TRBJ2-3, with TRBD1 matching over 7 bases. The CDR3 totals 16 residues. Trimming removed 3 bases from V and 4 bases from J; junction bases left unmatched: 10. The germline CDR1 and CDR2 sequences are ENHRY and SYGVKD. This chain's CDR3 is CAISDRGQTGADTQYF. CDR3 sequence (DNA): TGTGCCATCAGTGATAGGGGACAAACAGGGGCAGATACGCAGTATTTT.

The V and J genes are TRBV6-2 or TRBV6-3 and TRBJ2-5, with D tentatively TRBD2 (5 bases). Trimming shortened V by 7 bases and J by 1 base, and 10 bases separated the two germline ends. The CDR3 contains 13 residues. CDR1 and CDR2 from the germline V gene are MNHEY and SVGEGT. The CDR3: CASMVGSQETQYF. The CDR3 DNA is TGTGCCAGCATGGTGGGGAGCCAAGAGACCCAGTACTTC.

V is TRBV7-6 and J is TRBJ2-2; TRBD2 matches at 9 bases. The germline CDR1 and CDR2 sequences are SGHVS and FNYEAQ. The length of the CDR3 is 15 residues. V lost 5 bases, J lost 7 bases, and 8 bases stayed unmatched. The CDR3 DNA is TGTGCCAGCAGCCCGCGGACTAGCGCGGGCGGGGAGCTGTTTTTT. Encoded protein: CASSPRTSAGGELFF.

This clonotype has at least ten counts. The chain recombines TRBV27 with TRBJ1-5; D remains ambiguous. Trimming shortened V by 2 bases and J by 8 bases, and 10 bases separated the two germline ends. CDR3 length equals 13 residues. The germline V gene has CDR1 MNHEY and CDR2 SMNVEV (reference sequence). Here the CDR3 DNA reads TGTGCCAGCAGTTTAGGTGTTCCAGAGCCCCAGCATTTT. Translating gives CASSLGVPEPQHF.

CDR3 residues: CASTGTVGELFF. CDR3 DNA sequence: TGTGCCAGCACCGGGACCGTTGGGGAGCTGTTTTTT. The V call is TRBV12-3 or TRBV12-4, the J call TRBJ2-2; D could derive from TRBD1 or TRBD2 (5 bases each). There are 12 residues in the CDR3. Trimming took 7 bases from V and 8 from J, leaving 11 bases between them.

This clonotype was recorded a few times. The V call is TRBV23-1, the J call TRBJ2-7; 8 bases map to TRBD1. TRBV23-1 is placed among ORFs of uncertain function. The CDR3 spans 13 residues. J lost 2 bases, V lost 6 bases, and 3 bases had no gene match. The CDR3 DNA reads TGCGCCAGCAGGCCGGACAGGGCCTACGAGCAGTACGTC. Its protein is CASRPDRAYEQYV.

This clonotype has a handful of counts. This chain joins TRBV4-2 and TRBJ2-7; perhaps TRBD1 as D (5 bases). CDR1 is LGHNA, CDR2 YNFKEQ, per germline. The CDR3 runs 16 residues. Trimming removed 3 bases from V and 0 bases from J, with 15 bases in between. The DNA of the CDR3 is TGTGCCAGCAGCCAGGAAGCACAGGTCCCCTCCTACGAGCAGTACTTC. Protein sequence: CASSQEAQVPSYEQYF.